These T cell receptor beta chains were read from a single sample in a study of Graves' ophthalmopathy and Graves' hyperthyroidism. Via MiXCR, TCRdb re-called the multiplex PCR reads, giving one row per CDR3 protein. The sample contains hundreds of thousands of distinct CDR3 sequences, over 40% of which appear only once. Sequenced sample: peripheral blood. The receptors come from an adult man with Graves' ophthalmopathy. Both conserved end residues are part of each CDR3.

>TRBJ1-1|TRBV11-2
CASSPSSRVYTEAFF
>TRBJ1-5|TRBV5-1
CASSWGSGGNQPQHF
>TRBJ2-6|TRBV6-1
CASSLTSGRANVLTF
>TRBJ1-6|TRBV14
CASRINYNSPPHF
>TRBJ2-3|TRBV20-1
CSARDRAGGATQYF
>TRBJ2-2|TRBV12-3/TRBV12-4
CASSPRQVLTGELFF
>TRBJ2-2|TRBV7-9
CASSPGAGQSANTGELFF
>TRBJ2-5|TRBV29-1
CSVVGTGFGETQYF
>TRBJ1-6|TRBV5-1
CASSEGGISSYNSPLHF
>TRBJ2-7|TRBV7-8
CASSPGRLAPGVYEQYF
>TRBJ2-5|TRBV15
CATSSSDNQETQYF
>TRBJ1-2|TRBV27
CASSPVGHVPLNYGYTF
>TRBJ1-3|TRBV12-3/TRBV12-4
CASSQGAGGNTIYF
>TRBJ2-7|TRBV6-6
CASSRTGRVYEQYF
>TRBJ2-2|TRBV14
CASSTGTGYLRTGELFF
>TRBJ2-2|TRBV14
CASSSLRGLNTGELFF
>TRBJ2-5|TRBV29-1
CSSRAGGKDQETQYF
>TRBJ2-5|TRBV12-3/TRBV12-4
CASSFWGRGETQYF
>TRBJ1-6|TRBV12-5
CASSHEGAYSPLHF
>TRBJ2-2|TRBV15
CATSSRNTGELFF
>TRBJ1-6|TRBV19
CASTKGQGGSPLHF
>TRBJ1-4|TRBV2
CASSETEEKLFF
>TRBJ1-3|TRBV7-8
CASSPVGPGNTIYF
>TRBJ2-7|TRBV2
CASSRTGQYF
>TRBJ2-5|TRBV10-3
CAISDWDETQYF
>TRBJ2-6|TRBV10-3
CAISDGLRQISGANVLTF
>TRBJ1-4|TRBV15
CATSRDRRGADEKLFF
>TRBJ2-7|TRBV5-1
CASSSPEGQGVYEQYF
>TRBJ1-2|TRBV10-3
CAISDTDRGGGYTF
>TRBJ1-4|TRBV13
CASSTPPANEKLFF
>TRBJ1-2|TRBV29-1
CSVEGSTGYGYTF
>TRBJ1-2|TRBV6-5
CASKDSIYGYTF
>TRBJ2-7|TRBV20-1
CSALGLAGPPRSYEQYF
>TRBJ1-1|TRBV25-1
CASSVGTGTQAFF
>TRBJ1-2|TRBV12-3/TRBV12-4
CASRFGTGTYGYTF
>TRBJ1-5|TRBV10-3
CAISEGQGPFLNQPQHF
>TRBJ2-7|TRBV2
CASNGPAGDTGELYF
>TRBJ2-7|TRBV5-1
CASGNRGPWEQYF
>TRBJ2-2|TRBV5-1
CASSLGKGWTSNTGELFF
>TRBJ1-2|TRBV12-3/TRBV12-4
CASSLGGTGGYTF
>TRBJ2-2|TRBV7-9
CASNTQGGELFF
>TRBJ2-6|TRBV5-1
CASRTWTGANSGANVLTF
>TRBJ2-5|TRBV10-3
CAISSGTGDVGQETQYF
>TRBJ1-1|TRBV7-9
CVSSLVVPSPGGGTEAFF
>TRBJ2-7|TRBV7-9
CASSSLGQKRSAEQYF
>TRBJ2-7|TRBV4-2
CASSLVGARDYEQYF
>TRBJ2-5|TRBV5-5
CASSLAAGEETQYF
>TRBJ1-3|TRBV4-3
CASSQAGHLSSGNTIYF
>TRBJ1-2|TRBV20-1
CSARAGTDFNYGYTF
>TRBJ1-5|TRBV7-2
CASSPGGSLQPQHF
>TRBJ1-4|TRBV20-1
CSARDPGAANEKLFF
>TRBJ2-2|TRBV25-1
CASSSVGVVTGELFF
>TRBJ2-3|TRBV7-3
CASSLTVVSDTQYF
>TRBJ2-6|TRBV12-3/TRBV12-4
CASSLEEGTGANVLTF